This T cell receptor (beta chain) came from a study of cytomegalovirus exposure and HLA in healthy donors (dated by TCRdb to about 2017). Describing the broader study: According to an earlier analysis of 450 to 650 of the donors, some 180 million T cells yielded over 100 million unique TCR beta sequences and approximately 300 Gb of sequence data. In a later genetic analysis, genome-wide SNP genotypes for about 65% of the roughly 670 donors were used, and that subset was treated as a discovery cohort. The study combined high-throughput TCR immunosequencing, statistical association of individual TCRs with disease status, and machine learning to predict cytomegalovirus infection status. The genetic ancestry cluster associated with self-reported Caucasian donors included 81% of the roughly 400 genotyped donors. Every repertoire in the discovery cohort had been generated on one and the same sequencing platform. In an earlier analysis of more than 550 of the donors, high-throughput TCR beta sequencing was used to judge whether each TCR beta V gene segment behaved as functional or pseudogenic. A separate validation cohort of more than 100 different subjects was used in addition to the approximately 640-subject first cohort. The study profiled the T cell repertoires of hundreds of subjects by immunosequencing and related them to cytomegalovirus serostatus. Alongside the repertoire data, information on donor age, sex, ethnicity and CMV serostatus was compiled. Approximately 310 gigabases of sequencing data and 70 million to 85 million unique TCR sequences were included in an early release covering about 700 HLA-typed donors. Rather than drawing on any new phenotypic data, the later analysis identified candidate immune exposures from TCR beta sequences and the way those sequences occurred across donors. About 5 DR-DQ haplotypes were handled as single units for association and clustering, since linkage in the cohort was strong. The study was designed to test whether signatures of past pathogen exposure could be identified by cataloging public T cell receptors. A later analysis re-examined previously published TCR beta repertoires from 610 or so donors and added high-resolution HLA genotyping to investigate patterns of TCR occurrence. HLA typing included class I and class II loci at four-digit resolution. Across approximately 420 genotyped donors of the cohort, an average of about 240,000 unique TCR beta nucleotide sequences per donor were sequenced, and about a sixth of those sequences were non-productive. Typing coverage differed by locus: A, B, C, DRB1 and DQB1 were typed in roughly 620-640 donors, DQA1 in approximately 520, DPA1 in 600 to 610, and DPB1 in just under 490. Study-wide findings and limitations: When HLA alleles, especially DR and DQ, strongly co-occurred, attributing TCR associations to individual alleles was difficult. According to a later analysis, parvovirus B19, influenza, CMV and Epstein-Barr virus appeared linked to several top co-occurrence clusters. Most CMV-associated TCR beta chains appeared to be HLA-restricted in a later analysis, and the HLA associations seemed to be driven largely by CMV exposure. Correlated functional status among segregating V segments might be attributable to linkage disequilibrium, but an unknown experimental factor could not be ruled out. Sequencing depth was assumed to be roughly uniform across donors in the presence/absence analyses, though that assumption may not hold. In a later analysis, TCR association rates were found to vary across HLA loci, with the most associated TCRs seen for DRB1 alleles and the fewest for HLA-C alleles. Immune exposure information for the cohort was limited to CMV serostatus. Because the 87-base-pair reads could not distinguish some IMGT-functional V segments, including TRBV6-2 and TRBV6-3, those segments were excluded. A further reported finding was that TCR beta sequences accurately predicted the HLA-A and HLA-B alleles for most subjects in the first cohort. Most TCR sequences were seen in very few donors, while some public TCRs were found in many individuals. V-gene and J-gene trimming of TCR beta chains was associated with a missense DCLRE1C variant in a later genetic analysis, and the association was replicated in an independent cohort. In this cohort, only TCR beta chains were sequenced, and detectable features were limited by the absence of alpha or paired-chain data. In a later analysis, 16,951 TCR beta sequences were associated with specific HLA alleles at a false discovery rate of 0.05. Compared with the roughly 600-donor mean, donors in an Asian-associated ancestry cluster had fewer N-insertions in productive TCRs, according to a later genetic analysis. According to the authors, the approach could potentially be generalized to other disease states and immunological phenotypes. Seventeen rarely observed V segments, including chromosome 9 orphons, were excluded from the earlier analysis of approximately 500 of the donors because counts were too low. An earlier analysis of some 560 of the donors showed that most TCR beta V segments appeared in productive rearrangements either about 87% or about 30% of the time, which broadly matched IMGT annotations. A group of highly shared sequence variants was considered likely to be a technical artifact of the sequencing pipeline. In a later analysis, HLA-associated TCR beta chains showed more clonal expansion and lower generation probabilities than non-associated chains that were equally common. In vitro tests confirmed that a few of the cytomegalovirus-associated TCR beta chains recognize cytomegalovirus antigens. In the study, approximately 160 TCR beta chains were listed as associated with cytomegalovirus. Because HLA typing was missing for some donors at each locus, association tests included only the typed subset. The classifier was reported to diagnose cytomegalovirus status with high specificity and sensitivity in both the original cohort and the validation cohort.

The cohort comprised fewer than 700 healthy bone marrow donors. At the time of sampling, every cohort member was nominally healthy, though immune exposures that went unrecorded were likely present. The donor was CMV seronegative and was included in the group of approximately 350 seronegative cohort members. A peripheral blood sample was collected from each donor, and TCR beta sequencing was performed on peripheral blood mononuclear cells. The Qiagen DNeasy Blood Extraction Kit was used to extract genomic DNA from the blood cell samples. V lost 0 bases and J lost 5 bases, and the count of bases not matched to a germline gene is 17. CDR1 and CDR2, per the germline V gene (reference sequence), are SEHNR and FQNEAQ. The CDR3 measures 19 amino acids from cysteine to phenylalanine. The read is trimmed to its CDR3 DNA, 57 bases read in frame from base 1. Worth noting for this clone: Its target antigen remains unknown. No quality values exist for individual bases; no much larger clone is one base distant.

The receptor library was made with the immunoSEQ multiplex PCR assay. For the multiplex PCR, a mixture combining 60 forward primers for TCR Vbeta segments and 13 reverse primers for TCR Jbeta segments was used. The CDR3 region of rearranged TCR beta genes was amplified from genomic DNA with a multiplex PCR assay. On the Illumina HiSeq System, the amplified TCR beta libraries were sequenced as 87-base-pair reads. Processing in the source paper ran as follows. Across the 640 or so repertoires, a later analysis counted around 80 million unique TCR beta chains, roughly 11 million of which were shared by at least two donors. Raw reads were error-corrected and collapsed into unique sequences with a nearest-neighbor algorithm that merged closely related sequences to remove PCR and sequencing errors. To assign V, D and J gene segments, CDR3 sequences were aligned to IMGT reference sequences. For a sequence to be retained, a match of at least six nucleotides to both a V gene segment and a J gene segment was required. A rearrangement was called productive if the CDR3 had no stop codons and remained in frame with V and J, and every other rearrangement was called non-productive. CDR3 was defined according to IMGT convention as the region running from the second conserved V-encoded cysteine to the conserved J-encoded phenylalanine. The earlier analysis of 587 of the donors excluded any sequence lacking an unambiguous match to a single V gene segment. In an earlier analysis of 587 of the donors, V segments were called functional above 56.7% productive rearrangements and were called segregating when the between-donor standard deviation exceeded 5%. To diagnose cytomegalovirus status from the catalog of TCR beta chain sequences, a statistical classification framework was built. In a later analysis, TCR nucleotide sequences were compared against IMGT/GENE-DB human TR gene sequences so that V and J genes could be assigned. The TCRdist pipeline was used in a later analysis to assign CDR3 sequences and most-parsimonious VDJ recombination scenarios. A later analysis defined each TCR beta chain by its CDR3 amino acid sequence plus V-gene family, and excluded reads lacking a unique V-gene family. As a way to deal with suspected cross-contamination and a sequencing artifact, a later analysis dropped 592 nucleotide sequences that were highly shared and had low generation probability. For each public chain, a later analysis derived a clonal expansion index from normalized ranks of inferred template counts within each repertoire. In a later analysis, generation probabilities were computed using a VDJ recombination model fitted to out-of-frame rearrangements, and the results were checked against IGoR. In a later analysis, hypergeometric tests were used to score TCR-TCR, TCR-HLA and TCR-CMV co-occurrence, with a repertoire-size bias correction applied to TCR pairs. To estimate false discovery rates, a later analysis permuted the HLA or CMV assignments 20 times. A later analysis grouped co-occurring TCRs with DBSCAN, adding TCRdist sequence similarity when clustering within HLA-allele-positive subsets. Repertoires with fewer than 30,000 or more than 120,000 public chains were left out of co-occurrence clustering, as were a few repertoires with anomalous nucleotide sharing. TCRdb took this table from immuneACCESS and kept in-frame rearrangements with V and J called. Such tables lack part of the clones; where checked against another copy, unresolved V genes explain under half of the gap, and the rest is unexplained. V, J and clone size reflect that table, while D and trimming were determined from the DNA. This sample has about 150,000 clones in its table, and 80% of those were observed once. Jointly, the top ten make up roughly an eighth of the sample.

The sample was PBMCs. The sequence was obtained from a woman aged 40 to 50 in good health and CMV-seronegative. The rearrangement combines TRBV7-9 with TRBJ1-1; the junction holds 8 bases that match TRBD1. The bases are TGTGCCAGCAGCTTAGCGGGCTCGGCAGGGGGCGTCCCGAAGACTGAAGCTTTCTTT. Its amino acids are CASSLAGSAGGVPKTEAFF.